This T cell receptor beta chain is from a study of blood T cells in healthy people across ages. The use of a sample-barcoded 5' primer and a J-beta primer mix characterized a second PCR of about 7 to 12 cycles. Each CDR3 protein gets one entry after TCRdb re-called the 5' RACE reads with MiXCR. Among about 1,500,000 distinct CDR3 sequences, about 30% were seen once, and the ten largest hold roughly 8.2%. The CDR3 contains 14 residues. V was trimmed by 4 bases and J by 3 bases, leaving 12 bases between them. Germline CDR1 reads SQVTM; CDR2 reads ANQGSEA. Sequencing was carried out using blood. The receptor was isolated from a woman in her thirties in good health. V gene TRBV29-1 combines with J gene TRBJ1-4; D gene unclear. CDR3 coding DNA: TGCAGCGTTGGGACGTCACTGGCTAATGAAAAACTGTTTTTT. This translates into CSVGTSLANEKLFF.